These 32 T cell receptor beta chains share one sample of origin, sequenced in a study of vaccination and CD4 T cells after COVID-19. The treatment denotes: roughly 10-day PBMC culture with coronavirus spike peptide pools or control peptides (ViraFEST assay). Cultured CD4+ T-cell DNA underwent Oncomine TCR Beta short-read sequencing. TCRdb reprocessed the PCR reads via MiXCR and lists one record per CDR3 protein. The sample records 20,000 to 25,000 distinct CDR3 sequences, 30% to 45% being singletons. No antigen has been identified for these receptors. Sequenced here: CD4+ T cells from blood, cultured in vitro, sampled before SARS-CoV-2 vaccination. These receptors all stem from a human donor who had recovered from COVID-19.

The chain links TRBV7-9 to TRBJ2-2, with TRBD2 identical over 10 bases. Germline V gene lookup returns CDR1 SEHNR and CDR2 FQNEAQ (reference sequence). CDR3 size: 17 residues. V trimming: 2 bases; J trimming: 5 bases; junction bases outside the gene matches: 8. DNA of the CDR3: TGTGCCAGCAGCTTACCCCCGCTAGCGGGAGTAACCGGGGAGCTGTTTTTT. Encoded protein: CASSLPPLAGVTGELFF.

J is TRBJ1-5 and V is TRBV27, with TRBD1 matching 8 bases. This CDR3 has 15 amino acids. Germline CDR1 is MNHEY and CDR2 is SMNVEV (reference sequence). Unmatched junction bases numbered 10, after V lost 6 bases and J lost 6 bases. The CDR3, as DNA: TGTGCCAGCAGCCGGACGACAGGGGTGGCTCAGCCCCAGCATTTT. It is translated as CASSRTTGVAQPQHF.

The CDR3 DNA sequence: TGTGCCAGCAGCCAAGGGGGAACAGGGGCGAGCGAGCAGTACTTC. Residues: CASSQGGTGASEQYF. J is TRBJ2-7 and V is TRBV4-2; 7 bases line up with TRBD1. The CDR3 spans 15 residues. CDR1 and CDR2 from the germline V gene are LGHNA and YNFKEQ. V lost 1 base to trimming and J lost 6 bases; unmatched junction nucleotides: 9.

This clonotype was detected only a few times. The chain combines TRBV20-1 with TRBJ1-1; TRBD1 agrees at 7 bases. J was trimmed by 7 bases and V by 6 bases; bases with no gene match: 11. The CDR3 extends over 13 amino acids. Germline V CDR1 and CDR2: DFQATT, SNEGSKA (reference sequence). CDR3 sequence (DNA): TGCAGTGCGCGGGACAGAGCAGAGGGTGAAGCTTTCTTT. Amino acid sequence: CSARDRAEGEAFF.

This chain connects TRBV11-2 to TRBJ1-2; D is ambiguous. V shed 4 bases and J shed 4 bases, with 7 bases lying between them. CDR1 SGHAT and CDR2 FQNNGV come from the germline V gene. The CDR3 extends over 12 amino acids. The CDR3 loop is CASSSTIYGYTF. CDR3 coding DNA: TGTGCCAGCAGCTCTACGATCTATGGCTACACCTTC.

This clonotype has just a few counts. This chain connects TRBV7-8 to TRBJ1-5, with TRBD1 as a possible D gene (6 bases). Germline lookup yields CDR1 SGHVS and CDR2 FQNEAQ. The length of the CDR3 is 14 residues. Trimming left V 6 bases short and J 7 bases short, with 16 bases between. CDR3 amino acids: CASSRTGFQQPQHF. The DNA for the CDR3 is TGTGCCAGCAGTCGTACAGGGTTCCAGCAGCCCCAGCATTTT.

The chain uses TRBV5-4 and TRBJ2-5; D gene unclear. The CDR3 is made up of 17 amino acids. The germline V and J ends were trimmed by 0 bases and 0 bases, with 15 bases remaining between them. Per the germline V gene, CDR1 is SGHNT and CDR2 is YYREEE (reference sequence). CDR3 amino acids: CASSLAGFPDNQETQYF. CDR3 in DNA: TGTGCCAGCAGCTTGGCTGGTTTTCCGGATAACCAAGAGACCCAGTACTTC. Drawing the rest from reference TRBV5-4 and TRBJ2-5, the complete variable domain is ETGVTQSPTHLIKTRGQQVTLRCSSQSGHNTVSWYQQALGQGPQFIFQYYREEENGRGNFPPRFSGLQFPNYSSELNVNALELDDSALYLCASSLAGFPDNQETQYFGPGTRLLVL.

This clonotype has more than one count but fewer than ten. A read error may produce the germline difference seen at one junction end. The chain links TRBV6-1 to TRBJ1-3; the D is unclear. This CDR3 region has 13 residues. In germline, CDR1 is MNHNS, CDR2 SASEGT. The DNA for the CDR3 is TGTGCCTGCAGGACCCACTCTGGAAACACCATATATTTT. It encodes CACRTHSGNTIYF.

CDR3 DNA: TGTGCCAGCACCCTTTCTCCAGGACAGCCTTATGGCTACACCTTC. Translation gives CASTLSPGQPYGYTF. This rearrangement joins TRBV6-1 to TRBJ1-2; possible D gene TRBD1, 6 bases. Between the trimmed V and J ends, which lost 7 bases and 5 bases, there was a span of 20 bases. The germline V gene encodes CDR1 MNHNS and CDR2 SASEGT. CDR3 length: 15 amino acids.

This clonotype was observed a handful of times. The rearrangement links TRBV28 to TRBJ1-2; tentative D call: TRBD1 (5 bases). V lost 2 bases to trimming and J lost 7 bases, with 11 bases between them. CDR1 is MDHEN, CDR2 SYDVKM, per germline. The length of the CDR3 is 13 residues. The CDR3 sequence: CASSLGGVGGYTF. The CDR3 DNA follows: TGTGCCAGCAGTTTAGGAGGGGTTGGTGGCTACACCTTC.

The chain links TRBV28 to TRBJ2-3, with 10 bases that match TRBD2. CDR1 MDHEN and CDR2 SYDVKM come from the germline V gene. V trimming: 5 bases; J trimming: 6 bases; junction bases outside the gene matches: 2. The CDR3 runs to 13 residues. The CDR3 region has the DNA TGTGCCAGCAGTCTAGCGGGAGCTGATACGCAGTATTTT. The encoded protein is CASSLAGADTQYF.

This clonotype was counted a few times. The chain recombines TRBV20-1 with TRBJ1-2; D possibly corresponds to TRBD1 (5 bases). V lost 6 bases to trimming and J lost 4 bases, with 9 bases between them. Germline loops: CDR1 DFQATT, CDR2 SNEGSKA (reference sequence). The CDR3 loop spans 11 amino acids. The CDR3 loop reads CSALDSYGYTF. The CDR3, as DNA: TGCAGTGCCCTAGACAGCTATGGCTACACCTTC.

This chain joins TRBV20-1 and TRBJ1-6; tentatively, D is TRBD1 (5 bases). V was cut by 2 bases and J by 3 bases, with 20 bases left in between. Germline loops: CDR1 DFQATT, CDR2 SNEGSKA (reference sequence). This CDR3 is 18 amino acids long. CDR3 in amino acids: CSARFGGRDLYYNSPLHF. The CDR3 DNA reads TGCAGTGCTAGATTCGGAGGCAGGGACCTATACTATAATTCACCCCTCCACTTT.

The sample holds a few counts of this clonotype. The chain employs TRBV15 and TRBJ1-5, with a weak D call TRBD1 (5 bases). Trimming took 4 bases from V and 5 from J, leaving 6 bases between them. This CDR3 has 12 residues. Germline CDR1 reads LNHNV; CDR2 reads YYDKDF (reference sequence). The CDR3 DNA follows: TGTGCCACCAGCAAGGGGTATCAGCCCCAGCATTTT. Protein sequence: CATSKGYQPQHF.

The chain recombines TRBV6-4 with TRBJ2-3, with 9 bases that match TRBD2. The CDR3 totals 15 residues. The ends lost 0 bases at V and 4 bases at J; junction bases unmatched: 2. Germline CDR1 reads MRHNA; CDR2 reads SNTAGT. The CDR3 DNA reads TGTGCCAGCAGTGACTCGGCGGGGGGGTCAGATACGCAGTATTTT. Its translation is CASSDSAGGSDTQYF.

This clonotype occurred a few times. This chain joins TRBV6-2 or TRBV6-3 and TRBJ2-5; D ambiguous. There are 13 residues in the CDR3. The V and J ends lost 2 bases and 2 bases respectively, with 6 bases between them. Germline CDR1 MNHEY, CDR2 SVGEGT. In nucleotides, the CDR3 is TGTGCCAGCAGTTACCTCGGGCAAGAGACCCAGTACTTC. Translating gives CASSYLGQETQYF.

This clonotype turned up a few times. The J gene is TRBJ1-5, the V gene TRBV25-1, with D uncertain. Trimming pared 2 bases from V and 0 bases from J, leaving 8 bases between. Germline CDR1 MGHDK, CDR2 SYGVNS. The CDR3 covers 15 residues. CDR3 sequence (DNA): TGTGCCAGCAGTGAAGGACTCTATAGCAATCAGCCCCAGCATTTT. It encodes CASSEGLYSNQPQHF.

This clonotype was seen a few times. The rearrangement links TRBV11-2 to TRBJ2-7; possible D gene TRBD2, 6 bases. This CDR3 spans 14 amino acids. Germline assignment: CDR1 SGHAT and CDR2 FQNNGV. Trimming took 5 bases from V and 4 from J, leaving 15 bases between them. CDR3 in DNA: TGTGCCAGCAGCCCCCTTGGTAGCGGATACGAGCAGTACTTC. Translating gives CASSPLGSGYEQYF.

This clonotype was seen only a few times. V gene TRBV10-3 combines with J gene TRBJ2-7; 8 bases line up with TRBD2. Germline CDR1 ENHRY, CDR2 SYGVKD. The trim removed 2 bases at V and 2 bases at J, leaving 5 bases unmatched. This CDR3 has 15 amino acids. The CDR3 DNA sequence: TGTGCCATCAGTGAGACCTTAGCGGGGACCTACGAGCAGTACTTC. Translating gives CAISETLAGTYEQYF.

V gene TRBV6-5 combines with J gene TRBJ2-3, with 7 bases identical to TRBD1. V dropped 0 bases and J dropped 13; count of bases not matched to a gene: 7. This CDR3 is built from 13 residues. Germline assignment: CDR1 MNHEY and CDR2 SVGAGI. The CDR3 here is CASSYSKGGGEYF. The CDR3, as DNA: TGTGCCAGCAGTTACTCGAAAGGGGGCGGAGAGTATTTT.

The rearrangement links TRBV19 to TRBJ1-2; D is ambiguous. CDR1 is LNHDA and CDR2 is SQIVND in the germline V gene (reference sequence). V gave up 0 bases and J gave up 4 bases, with 12 bases separating them. The CDR3 runs 15 residues. DNA for the CDR3: TGTGCCAGTAGTATAGAGAGGGCTCGAGGCTATGGCTACACCTTC. The encoded protein is CASSIERARGYGYTF. The whole variable domain, remainder taken from reference TRBV19 and TRBJ1-2, is DGGITQSPKYLFRKEGQNVTLSCEQNLNHDAMYWYRQDPGQGLRLIYYSQIVNDFQKGDIAEGYSVSREKKESFPLTVTSAQKNPTAFYLCASSIERARGYGYTFGSGTRLTVV.

Only a few counts were recorded for this clonotype. The chain employs TRBV7-2 and TRBJ2-2; no firm D call. CDR3 length: 15 amino acids. The V gene lost 1 base and the J gene lost 5 bases, with 11 bases spanning the gap. The V gene's germline CDR1 is SGHTA and CDR2 FQGNSA. CDR3 bases: TGTGCCAGCAGCTTAGTAGCTTCGTGGACCGGGGAGCTGTTTTTT. Its translation is CASSLVASWTGELFF.

The chain is built from TRBV9 and TRBJ1-2; D gene uncertain. Germline lookup yields CDR1 SGDLS and CDR2 YYNGEE. There are 13 residues in the CDR3. The ends were cut back, 3 bases at V and 2 bases at J, with 8 bases in the middle. The CDR3 bases are TGTGCCAGCAGCGAGGGTCCGAACTATGGCTACACCTTC. It encodes CASSEGPNYGYTF.

This clonotype was counted a few times. The J gene is TRBJ1-5, the V gene TRBV6-1; 7 nucleotides align to TRBD1. Germline CDR1 is MNHNS and CDR2 is SASEGT. V was clipped by 3 bases and J by 4 bases; unmatched bases: 9. The CDR3 covers 16 residues. CDR3 in amino acids: CASSDWTGMGNQPQHF. For the CDR3, the DNA is TGTGCCAGCAGTGATTGGACAGGCATGGGGAATCAGCCCCAGCATTTT.

The CDR3 DNA sequence: TGTGCCAGCAGACCCAGACAGGAAAATAGGGAGACCCAGTACTTC. This sequence encodes CASRPRQENRETQYF. The V call is TRBV11-1, the J call TRBJ2-5; possible D gene TRBD1, 6 bases. The CDR3 loop spans 15 amino acids. Germline V CDR1 and CDR2: SGHAT, FQDESV (reference sequence). Trimming pared 6 bases from V and 5 bases from J, leaving 19 bases between.

This clonotype is classed as medium-sized (0.01 to 0.1%). This chain links TRBV6-1 with TRBJ1-5, with 9 bases identical to TRBD1. CDR1 is MNHNS and CDR2 is SASEGT in the germline V gene. This CDR3 region has 16 residues. With 4 bases clipped from V and 1 base from J, the junction kept 5 bases outside the gene matches. The CDR3 nucleotides read TGTGCCAGCAGTGCGCAGACAGGGGGAAGCAATCAGCCCCAGCATTTT. Translated, it gives CASSAQTGGSNQPQHF.

The chain couples TRBV4-2 to TRBJ1-5; the D is unclear. V lost 2 bases, J lost 3 bases, and 8 bases lay in between. Looked up from germline, CDR1 is LGHNA and CDR2 is YNFKEQ. The CDR3 loop spans 14 amino acids. In nucleotides, the CDR3 is TGTGCCAGCAGCCAAAATGGCGACAATCAGCCCCAGCATTTT. Translating gives CASSQNGDNQPQHF.

This clonotype has a handful of counts. The CDR3 bases are TGTGCCAGCAGCTTAGGTTATGGCGAGCAGTACTTC. Translated: CASSLGYGEQYF. The genes are TRBV7-2 and TRBJ2-7; no clear D. In germline, CDR1 is SGHTA, CDR2 FQGNSA. Trimming pared 1 base from V and 6 bases from J, leaving 7 bases between. The CDR3 runs 12 residues.

Here the CDR3 DNA reads TGTGCCAGTTTAATTCCTAGCACAGATACGCAGTATTTT. Amino acids: CASLIPSTDTQYF. The rearrangement links TRBV7-2 to TRBJ2-3; D gene ambiguous. There are 13 residues in the CDR3. Germline V gene sequence: CDR1 SGHTA, CDR2 FQGNSA. The V gene lost 9 bases and the J gene lost 0 bases, with 10 bases spanning the gap.

This clonotype was seen only a few times. For the CDR3, the DNA is TGTGCCATCAGTACCAGACAGGCGTTGAACACTGAAGCTTTCTTT. This sequence encodes CAISTRQALNTEAFF. The chain joins TRBV10-3 to TRBJ1-1; D possibly corresponds to TRBD1 (6 bases). Germline values: CDR1 ENHRY, CDR2 SYGVKD. Trimming removed 5 bases from V and 0 bases from J, with 13 bases in between. The CDR3 extends over 15 amino acids.

In this sample, this clonotype turned up a few times. This rearrangement joins TRBV18 to TRBJ2-2; TRBD1 agrees at 7 bases. The CDR3 spans 14 residues. Unmatched junction bases numbered 0, after V lost 4 bases and J lost 1 base. Germline assignment: CDR1 KGHSH and CDR2 LQKENI. This CDR3 reads CASSRQGNTGELFF. CDR3 sequence (DNA): TGTGCCAGCTCACGACAGGGGAACACCGGGGAGCTGTTTTTT.

The rearrangement joins TRBV11-2 to TRBJ2-5; 7 bases align to TRBD2. This CDR3 comprises 16 residues. Trimming removed 1 base from V and 2 bases from J; junction bases left unmatched: 7. Germline CDR1 reads SGHAT; CDR2 reads FQNNGV. DNA for the CDR3: TGTGCCAGCAGCTTAGGTCGACTGGGGGGGCAAGAGACCCAGTACTTC. Amino acids: CASSLGRLGGQETQYF.